This T cell receptor beta chain comes out of a study of long-term antiretroviral therapy in people with HIV. At survey level, the immunoSEQ assay was run in its v3.0 version. Only in-frame clones appear in the TCRdb table, and some are missing; sequencing was by immunoSEQ multiplex PCR. This table holds some 36,000 clones, approximately 84% found once. The receptor was derived from a woman aged 30 to 39 with HIV. This sample comprised unsorted PBMCs, obtained approximately 2.9 years before starting antiretroviral therapy.

CDR3 loop: CASSIASYNERQFF. As DNA, the CDR3 is TGTGCCAGCAGTATTGCTTCCTACAATGAGCGGCAGTTCTTC. The J gene is TRBJ2-1, the V gene TRBV2, with D hard to call. The germline V gene has CDR1 SNHLY and CDR2 FYNNEI. This CDR3 has 14 amino acids. V lost 5 bases and J lost 12, with 20 bases in between.